This T cell receptor (beta chain) was recovered during a study of T cell responses to AZD1222 COVID-19 vaccine (dated by TCRdb to the early 2020s). Concerning the study at large: A total of 233 trial participants underwent TCR sequencing, of whom nearly 210 had received two doses of AZD1222 and some 25 had received two doses of the MenACWY control vaccine. Trial participants were enrolled by age into subgroups of 18-55, 56-69 and 70-plus years, and 148, 28 and 57 TCR-sequenced participants, respectively, were included in these subgroups. General study outcomes and caveats: Because no day 14 peak-response samples were available, the repertoires could be characterized only after the peak T cell response. Reportedly, close to half of the unique spike-specific TCRs recognized epitopes lying outside the regions that are mutated in the B.1.351 and B.1.1.7 variants. The 56-69-year group was small, and its depth increase did not reach significance, likely because of low power. The vaccine-associated CD4 TCRs covered the entire spike protein, and the dominant responses fell in regions 160-218 and 743-854. Only 5 to 7 AZD1222 recipients were SARS-CoV-2 seropositive at baseline, limiting conclusions about previously exposed vaccinees. Most participants were white British and females outnumbered males, and the authors suggested that clonal diversity may have been underestimated. After two AZD1222 doses, both the breadth and the depth of spike-specific TCRs were significantly higher than at day 0 and than in MenACWY recipients.

The CDR3 regions of human TCRbeta chains were subjected to immunosequencing. Per the original workflow: Repertoire TCRs were matched against a reference library of SARS-CoV-2-specific TCRs generated with the MIRA antigen-specificity platform. Breadth meant the fraction of unique TCRs that were SARS-CoV-2-associated, whereas depth meant the fraction of total T cells that were SARS-CoV-2-associated. Using the MIRA data, each spike-specific TCR was assigned both to the spike region to which the TCR was reactive and to a CD4 or CD8 class. Log10-transformed breadth and depth values were compared by one-way ANOVA with Sidak's multiple comparisons tests. The table comes from immuneACCESS by way of TCRdb, which keeps in-frame sequences with V and J called. Part of the clones is missing from these tables; in studies checked, under half for an unresolved V gene and the rest for unknown reasons. V and J calls and clone size are copied from that table; D and trimming were computed from the DNA. The sample table holds some 150,000 clones, of which approximately 92% were seen once. Approximately 3.8% of the sample is in the top ten clones.

Notes on this clone: Its antigen is still unknown. Per-base quality was not reported, and no clone a single base away is much larger than it.

Sample time point, as interpreted from the label and publication: about 28 days (+/-7) after the second vaccine dose. AZD1222 recipients whose second dose came at about 4 weeks and those whose second dose came at about 12 weeks were combined into one group, since spike-specific TCR depth and breadth did not differ between the two schedules. The vaccinee samples were drawn from two UK trials, COV001 and COV002, one of which was a single-blind randomized controlled phase 2/3 trial testing AZD1222 (ChAdOx1 nCoV-19) in healthy adults. Trial participant PBMC samples were collected at day 0 and day 28 after the second dose for TCRbeta chain sequencing. Trimming costs V 2 bases and J 0 bases, and their ends lie 8 bases apart. The CDR3 holds 15 amino acids from the cysteine to the phenylalanine. Only CDR3 DNA remains: 45 bases, in frame from the first base. According to the germline V gene, CDR1 reads LGHNA and CDR2 reads YSLEER.

The chain is encoded by TRBV4-3 joined to TRBJ1-5; the D segment cannot be called with confidence. The clonotype comes from an adult who received the AZD1222 COVID-19 vaccine. Material: peripheral blood, obtained 28 days after the second AZD1222 dose. CDR3 reads: CASSQQVDSNQPQHF. The base sequence is TGCGCCAGCAGCCAACAGGTCGATAGCAATCAGCCCCAGCATTTT.